This TCR beta chain derives from a study of T cells in Graves' hyperthyroidism and ophthalmopathy (dated by TCRdb to 2018 to 2020). Looking at the study overall: Peripheral blood was collected at initial diagnosis, before any treatment. The paper describes TCR Vbeta CDR3 sequencing of some 130 peripheral blood samples, made up of roughly 45 ophthalmopathy patients, more than 70 hyperthyroidism patients and 17 progressor patients. Whether ophthalmopathy could be predicted prospectively was tested in an independent validation cohort made up of about 18 hyperthyroidism patients plus 17 patients who later progressed to ophthalmopathy. After blood sampling, hyperthyroidism patients were treated with methimazole at a starting dose of 30 mg daily, and ophthalmopathy patients were treated with high-dose intravenous methylprednisolone. In addition, the study compared T-cell repertoires in thyroid tissue and in blood from over 5 Graves' hyperthyroidism patients. The roughly 100 discovery patients were randomly divided into training and test sets at a 7:3 ratio. To identify distinguishing TCR V-J signatures, a discovery cohort of some 100 patients was used, comprising some 43 with Graves' ophthalmopathy and under 60 with stable Graves' hyperthyroidism. Overall results and qualifications from the work: Most expanded thyroid clonotypes (frequency above 0.001) were also detected in blood, suggesting blood repertoires may reflect thyroid immune responses. In validation, progression to ophthalmopathy was predicted by the model with roughly 71% sensitivity and under 85% specificity, a median of about 6.8 months before onset. In cross-validation, a model built on a 13 V-J signature told ophthalmopathy apart from stable hyperthyroidism with over 85% sensitivity and about 81% specificity, and in testing the same model reached 80%/75%. Sample size was not statistically predetermined, and blinding of investigators to group allocation was not performed.

Ophthalmopathy patients had moderately to severely active disease, with a Clinical Activity Score of 3 or more, a NOSPECS grade of 4 or more, and a disease duration of less than 3 months. The study excluded patients with uncontrolled infections, other autoimmune diseases, pregnancy or lactation. Clinical symptoms, serum thyroxine and TRAb, thyroid ultrasound, and orbital computed tomography formed the basis for the diagnoses. Ficoll-Paque density gradient centrifugation was used to isolate PBMCs from approximately 10 ml of fresh peripheral blood. Trizol reagent was used to extract total RNA, and RNA quality was then checked on an Agilent 2100 Bioanalyzer. Cut back by 2 bases and 1 base, the V and J ends lie 9 bases apart. The CDR1 and CDR2 encoded by the germline V gene are SGHDT and YYEEEE. Its CDR3 holds 14 amino acids, cysteine through phenylalanine. The DNA shown is the 42-base CDR3, in frame from base 1.

In its sample, this clonotype was seen once. The target of this receptor is not known. No base quality values were provided; no much bigger clone lies one nucleotide off. A read on its own is weak evidence. The TCR beta CDR3 regions were amplified from RNA transcripts. The TCR CDR3 was subjected to a first round of RT-PCR using the HTBI primer set and the Qiagen OneStep RT-PCR kit. A second multiplex PCR round built the libraries, followed by size selection and purification. Libraries were sequenced paired-end with 100 bp reads on an Illumina HiSeq2000. Regarding the original processing steps: SOAPnuke was used to process the raw data, throwing out any read that contained adapters or uncalled bases, had a mean Phred below 15, or lacked an exact constant-primer or identifier match. High-quality paired reads were merged with COPE v1.2.5, and unique nucleotide sequences were defined as clonotypes. MiTCR v1.1 was used to align clonotypes to the IMGT TRBV, TRBD and TRBJ reference segments. Analysis was restricted to V-J combinations with a frequency above 0.0001, which covered 99.2% of repertoires. The TCS score was defined as the ratio of F50 (clonal expansion) to E x V (chaos), calculated using BLOSUM62-based TCRdist between CDR3 peptides within each V-J. Welch's t-statistics and random forest reduced approximately 520 V-J features to fewer than 15, which were used in a naive Bayes classifier (R e1071). The similarity between thyroid and blood repertoires was quantified using the Morisita-Horn index. The public reads were reprocessed in TCRdb via fastp at Q25 and MiXCR, keeping in-frame beta chains. Each entry merges the rows of one CDR3 protein and shows their most common DNA and genes. The V and J calls come from TCRdb's annotation, not from the publication. This sample is represented by more than 55,000 distinct CDR3 sequences; roughly 58% of them were singletons. The top ten constitute approximately 3.3% of the sample.

The receptor chain draws on TRBV5-6 and TRBJ1-1; the D gene is not confidently resolved. Input material: blood. This clonotype was sampled from a woman aged 55-70 years with Graves' ophthalmopathy. CDR3 sequence: CASSFLQTNTEAFF. The sequenced DNA: TGTGCCAGCAGCTTTTTACAGACGAACACTGAAGCTTTCTTT.